This passage covers 15 T cell receptor beta chains from one sample sequenced in a study of long-term antiretroviral therapy in people with HIV. Running of the v3.0 immunoSEQ assay took place at survey level. Profiling relied on immunoSEQ multiplex PCR, and the TCRdb table lists in-frame clones only, not all of them. The top ten clones hold approximately 4.4% of a sample with 32,000 or so clones, approximately 85% of them seen once. This specimen was unsorted PBMCs, taken about 3.5 years after starting antiretroviral therapy. The receptors originated from a man between 18 and 35 years old with HIV.

This sequence joins TRBV12-5 and TRBJ2-7; D gene unclear. Trimming left V 3 bases short and J 6 bases short, with 9 bases between. In germline, CDR1 is LGHNT, CDR2 FRNRAP. The CDR3 runs to 12 residues. CDR3 sequence reads: CASGLMQSEQYF. CDR3 nucleotide sequence: TGTGCTAGTGGTTTAATGCAGTCCGAGCAGTACTTC.

This rearrangement joins TRBV10-2 to TRBJ2-2; D uncertain. Germline V gene lookup returns CDR1 WSHSY and CDR2 SAAADI. The CDR3 has 15 residues. Trimming removed 5 bases at V and 4 bases at J, with 14 bases between. The CDR3 nucleotides read TGCGCCAGCAGTCCTGCACCTCGAGCCACCGGGGAGCTGTTTTTT. It is translated as CASSPAPRATGELFF.

In this sample, this clone turned up a few times. The chain joins TRBV27 to TRBJ1-5, with D unclear. The CDR3 totals 13 residues. V gave up 4 bases and J gave up 7 bases, with 11 bases separating them. CDR1 MNHEY and CDR2 SMNVEV come from the germline V gene (reference sequence). As DNA, the CDR3 is TGTGCCAGCAGTTCTTCCCACGGCCAGCCCCAGCATTTT. Its protein is CASSSSHGQPQHF.

V usage is TRBV15 and J usage is TRBJ2-7; D is undetermined. In germline, CDR1 is LNHNV, CDR2 YYDKDF (reference sequence). The V gene lost 2 bases and the J gene lost 3 bases, with 11 bases spanning the gap. The length of the CDR3 is 14 residues. The CDR3, as DNA: TGTGCCACCAGCAGAAGCCGGTTAGGCTACGAGCAGTACTTC. This encodes CATSRSRLGYEQYF.

The chain recombines TRBV15 with TRBJ1-1, with D perhaps TRBD1 (5 bases). CDR1 and CDR2 from the germline V gene are LNHNV and YYDKDF (reference sequence). The V end was cut by 1 base, the J end by 3 bases, with 12 bases between. The CDR3 sequence is 15 residues long. In nucleotides, the CDR3 is TGTGCCACCAGCAGAGTCCCTGCGGGGGACACTGAAGCTTTCTTT. Its translation: CATSRVPAGDTEAFF.

The V call is TRBV6-1, the J call TRBJ2-3; 7 nucleotides match TRBD1. The CDR3 is 15 residues long. In germline, CDR1 is MNHNS, CDR2 SASEGT. The V segment lost 5 bases and the J segment 1 base; nucleotides outside the gene matches: 6. CDR3 sequence reads: CASSRRGLGTDTQYF. CDR3 sequence (DNA): TGTGCCAGCAGTCGAAGGGGGCTTGGCACAGATACGCAGTATTTT.

This chain joins TRBV11-3 and TRBJ2-7; D gene ambiguous. The CDR3 sequence is 11 residues long. The germline CDR1 and CDR2 sequences are SGHNT and YENEEA. Trimming took 4 bases from V and 7 from J, leaving 8 bases between them. The CDR3: CASSSGGEQYF. In DNA, the CDR3 is TGTGCCAGCAGCTCAGGCGGAGAGCAGTACTTC.

The genes are TRBV7-3 and TRBJ2-1; D remains unclear. CDR1 is SGHTA, CDR2 FQGTGA, per germline. CDR3 length: 15 residues. The V end lost 4 bases, the J end lost 7 bases, and 17 bases lay between the germline ends. CDR3 nucleotide sequence: TGTGCCAGCAGCTCGGTGGGCCCTGCCGCGAATGAGCAGTTCTTC. Translation: CASSSVGPAANEQFF.

CDR3 region: CASTLGQGASGELFF. For the CDR3, the DNA is TGTGCCAGCACCTTGGGACAGGGGGCATCCGGGGAGCTGTTTTTT. The V gene is TRBV9, the J gene TRBJ2-2, with 12 bases aligning to TRBD1. Germline values: CDR1 SGDLS, CDR2 YYNGEE. V lost 6 bases to trimming and J lost 6 bases; unmatched junction nucleotides: 6. The CDR3 loop spans 15 amino acids.

The gene calls are TRBV7-2 and TRBJ2-7; perhaps TRBD1 as D (5 bases). V shed 3 bases and J shed 4 bases, with 16 bases lying between them. Germline values: CDR1 SGHTA, CDR2 FQGNSA. The CDR3 runs 15 residues. CDR3 bases: TGTGCCAGCAGCTTGTGGAGCCAGGGAAATTACGAGCAGTACTTC. Translation: CASSLWSQGNYEQYF.

V and J are TRBV5-1 and TRBJ1-1; the D is unclear. The CDR3 runs to 13 residues. The germline gives CDR1 SGHRS, CDR2 YFSETQ. V was clipped by 5 bases and J by 1 base, with 9 bases between them. The CDR3 sequence: CASSQEPNTEAFF. CDR3 DNA sequence: TGCGCCAGCAGTCAGGAGCCGAACACTGAAGCTTTCTTT. The entire variable domain, with the rest obtained from reference TRBV5-1 and TRBJ1-1, is as follows: KAGVTQTPRYLIKTRGQQVTLSCSPISGHRSVSWYQQTPGQGLQFLFEYFSETQRNKGNFPGRFSGRQFSNSRSEMNVSTLELGDSALYLCASSQEPNTEAFFGQGTRLTVV.

This sequence joins TRBV19 and TRBJ1-1; unclear D gene. The CDR3 has 16 residues. V lost 6 bases and J lost 7, with 24 bases in between. The germline gives CDR1 LNHDA, CDR2 SQIVND (reference sequence). CDR3 coding DNA: TGTGCCAGTAGGGCCGGGAGCCTACCCCGAGAAGTTGAAGCTTTCTTT. It translates to CASRAGSLPREVEAFF.

The rearrangement joins TRBV2 to TRBJ1-5; a possible D gene is TRBD1 (5 bases). The CDR3 totals 14 residues. Trimming shortened V by 5 bases and J by 4 bases, and 12 bases separated the two germline ends. Per germline, CDR1 SNHLY and CDR2 FYNNEI. Here the CDR3 reads CASSQVRVNQPQHF. The DNA for the CDR3 is TGTGCCAGCAGTCAGGTCAGGGTTAATCAGCCCCAGCATTTT.

V gene TRBV2 combines with J gene TRBJ1-5; weak D call: TRBD1 (6 bases). V gave up 7 bases and J gave up 4 bases, with 11 bases separating them. In germline, CDR1 is SNHLY, CDR2 FYNNEI. This CDR3 is built from 13 residues. The CDR3 region is CASMGADNQPQHF. CDR3 bases: TGTGCCAGCATGGGGGCTGATAATCAGCCCCAGCATTTT.

The CDR3 spells CASSLALDRGGRSANEKLFF. DNA of the CDR3: TGTGCCAGCAGCTTAGCCCTCGACAGGGGAGGTCGGTCGGCTAATGAAAAACTGTTTTTT. The V gene is TRBV7-2, the J gene TRBJ1-4; 8 bases line up with TRBD1. Trimming took 0 bases from V and 3 from J; bases not matched to a gene: 15. The CDR3 runs to 20 residues. Per germline, CDR1 SGHTA and CDR2 FQGNSA. The full variable domain, its missing parts supplied by reference TRBV7-2 and TRBJ1-4, is GAGVSQSPSNKVTEKGKDVELRCDPISGHTALYWYRQSLGQGLEFLIYFQGNSAPDKSGLPSDRFSAERTGGSVSTLTIQRTQQEDSAVYLCASSLALDRGGRSANEKLFFGSGTQLSVL.